This T cell receptor beta chain is from a study of tumor-infiltrating lymphocytes in primary liver carcinoma. Study outcomes and limitations: The proportion of top clones found throughout all five tumor regions was only about 7.5-24%. It was tumor-adjacent and tumor-blood pairs that overlapped less than tumor region pairs did.

DNA and RNA were both co-extracted from approximately 20-30 mg of bulk tissue that had not been sorted. Primary liver carcinomas in the patients were surgically resected. Collection of samples drew on five separate regions of each tumor. Notes on this clonotype: Its antigen is unknown.

This CDR3 region has 20 residues. The ends were cut back, 3 bases at V and 2 bases at J, with 28 bases in the middle. Germline-derived CDR1 and CDR2 are SEHNR and FQNEAQ (reference sequence). Total RNA amounting to around 450 ng was the source from which TCR beta cDNA was made with a constant-region primer. Researchers made the TCR beta libraries by running three nested multiplex PCR rounds with slightly modified ARM-PCR. A C-beta reverse primer was combined with TRBV1-TRBV30 forward primers in the first two PCR rounds, and each round had approximately 10 cycles. Via MiXCR, TCRdb re-called the multiplex PCR reads, giving one row per CDR3 protein. The sample consists of approximately 37,000 distinct CDR3 sequences, 74% of them appearing once.

This TCR derives from a man aged 35 to 55 with primary liver carcinoma and hepatitis B virus infection. The chain is built from TRBV7-9 and TRBJ1-1; D is unresolved. The sample consisted of liver tumor tissue from sampling region 4. Subset described: tumor region T4, right-lateral pole. CDR3 nucleotides: TGTGCCAGCAGCTTTAGAGAGCCTCGGGCCAGTCAGAGGAGTAACACTGAAGCTTTCTTT. This codes for CASSFREPRASQRSNTEAFF.